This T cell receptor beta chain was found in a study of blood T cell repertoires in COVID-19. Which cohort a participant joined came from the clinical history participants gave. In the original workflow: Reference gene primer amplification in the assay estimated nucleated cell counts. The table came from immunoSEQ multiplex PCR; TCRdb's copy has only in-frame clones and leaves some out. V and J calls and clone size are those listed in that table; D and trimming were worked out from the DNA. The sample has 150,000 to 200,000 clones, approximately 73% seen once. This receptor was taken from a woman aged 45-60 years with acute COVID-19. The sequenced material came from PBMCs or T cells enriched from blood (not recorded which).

The CDR3 DNA sequence: TGTGCCAGTAGTATTCAGCTATTAAGGGGGAATGAGCAGTTCTTC. It is translated as CASSIQLLRGNEQFF. This sequence joins TRBV19 and TRBJ2-1; tentatively, D is TRBD1 (6 bases). V was clipped by 3 bases and J by 7 bases, with 16 bases between them. CDR1 and CDR2 from the germline V gene are LNHDA and SQIVND (reference sequence). This CDR3 has 15 residues.